This T cell receptor (beta chain) was sequenced during a study of T cells in Graves' hyperthyroidism and ophthalmopathy. The CDR3 regions of TCR beta were amplified from RNA transcripts. Using the HTBI primer set, a first-round RT-PCR was run on the TCR CDR3. TCRdb reprocessed the multiplex PCR reads with MiXCR, giving one entry per CDR3 protein. The table shows around 300,000 distinct CDR3 sequences, with 20% to 25% occurring only once. There are many counts of this clonotype. The antigen remains unidentified. Study-wide findings and caveats: Most thyroid clonotypes expanded above 0.001 appeared in blood too.

The blood sample predates any ophthalmopathy symptoms, coming from first hyperthyroidism diagnosis. Germline CDR1 is SEHNR and CDR2 is FQNEAQ (reference sequence). The CDR3 is 19 amino acids. The trim removed 4 bases at V and 3 bases at J, leaving 10 bases unmatched. Specimen: blood. This TCR was sampled from a man aged 40-55 years with Graves' hyperthyroidism that later progressed to Graves' ophthalmopathy. The chain joins TRBV7-9 to TRBJ2-2, with 14 bases lining up with TRBD2. This CDR3 is CASSSPGTSGSRDTGELFF. For the CDR3, the DNA is TGTGCCAGCAGCTCACCCGGGACTAGCGGGAGCAGGGACACCGGGGAGCTGTTTTTT.